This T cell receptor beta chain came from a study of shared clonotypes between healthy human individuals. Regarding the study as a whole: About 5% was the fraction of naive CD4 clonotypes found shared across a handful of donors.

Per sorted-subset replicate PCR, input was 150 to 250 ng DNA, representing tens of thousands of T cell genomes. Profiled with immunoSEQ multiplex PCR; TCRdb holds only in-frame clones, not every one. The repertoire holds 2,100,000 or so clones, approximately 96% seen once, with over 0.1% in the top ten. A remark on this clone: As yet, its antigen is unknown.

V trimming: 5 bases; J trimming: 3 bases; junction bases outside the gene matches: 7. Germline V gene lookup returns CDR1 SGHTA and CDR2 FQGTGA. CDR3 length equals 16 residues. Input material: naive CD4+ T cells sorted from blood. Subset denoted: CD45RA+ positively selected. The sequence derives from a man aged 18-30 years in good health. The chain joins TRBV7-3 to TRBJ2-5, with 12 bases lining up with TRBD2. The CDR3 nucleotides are TGTGCCAGCAGCCCAGGACTAGCGGGGCGAGAAGAGACCCAGTACTTC. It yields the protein CASSPGLAGREETQYF.